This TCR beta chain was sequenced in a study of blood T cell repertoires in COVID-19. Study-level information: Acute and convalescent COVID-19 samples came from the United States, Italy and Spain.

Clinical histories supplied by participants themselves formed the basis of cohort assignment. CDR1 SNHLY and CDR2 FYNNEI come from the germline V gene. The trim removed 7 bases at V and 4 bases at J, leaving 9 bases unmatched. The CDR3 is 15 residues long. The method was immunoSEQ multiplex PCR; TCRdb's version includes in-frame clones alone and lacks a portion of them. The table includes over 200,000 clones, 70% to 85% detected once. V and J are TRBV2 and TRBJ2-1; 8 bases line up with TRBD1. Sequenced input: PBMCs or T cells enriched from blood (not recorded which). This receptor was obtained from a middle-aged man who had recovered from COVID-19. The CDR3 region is CASKGGTGQYNEQFF. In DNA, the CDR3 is TGTGCCAGCAAGGGCGGGACAGGTCAATACAATGAGCAGTTCTTC.